In this sample, the clone carrying this TCR beta chain turned up many times. These data are taken from a study of T cells in Graves' hyperthyroidism and ophthalmopathy. As for the study in general: Peripheral blood samples were taken at initial diagnosis, prior to any treatment.

This CDR3 comprises 15 residues. Germline V gene sequence: CDR1 DFQATT, CDR2 SNEGSKA (reference sequence). Trimming removed 6 bases from V and 0 bases from J; junction bases left unmatched: 9. Ophthalmopathy patients all had a Clinical Activity Score of at least 3, a NOSPECS grade of at least 4 and disease under 3 months old. Used for diagnoses were clinical symptoms, serum thyroxine and TRAb, thyroid ultrasound and orbital computed tomography. RNA transcripts gave rise to amplified TCR beta CDR3 regions. In the first-round RT-PCR of the TCR CDR3, the HTBI primer set was used. TCRdb used MiXCR to reprocess the multiplex PCR reads, holding one entry per CDR3 protein. The table records 500,000 or so distinct CDR3 sequences, around 16% of them present only once.

The chain joins TRBV20-1 to TRBJ2-7, with 9 positions matching TRBD2. The specimen was blood. The clonotype was recovered from a woman aged 25-40 years with Graves' ophthalmopathy. The CDR3 nucleotides read TGCAGTGCCCCGTCTAGCGGGATCAGCTCCTACGAGCAGTACTTC. This sequence encodes CSAPSSGISSYEQYF.